Reported below is one T cell receptor (beta chain). Its antigen is currently unknown. Assay used: immunoSEQ multiplex PCR; TCRdb lists only in-frame clones, some missing. The sample carries some 120,000 clones, over 70% recorded once. This record comes from a study of T cell responses to AZD1222 COVID-19 vaccine. The study, taken as a whole, reports: It was only 6 or 7 AZD1222 recipients who were seropositive at baseline. Donors, mostly white British, included more females; clonal diversity was possibly underestimated.

This CDR3 spans 11 amino acids. Germline assignment: CDR1 DFQATT and CDR2 SNEGSKA (reference sequence). The V and J genes are TRBV20-1 and TRBJ1-1; TRBD1 might be the D (5 bases). Sequenced here: peripheral blood, sampled on day 0 of AZD1222 vaccination. The source of this sequence is an adult in good health. The DNA for the CDR3 is TGCAGAGCCCGACAGTCCCAAGTGGCTTTCTTT. Translation gives CRARQSQVAFF.